The 20 T cell receptor beta chains below come from one sample, sequenced in a study of T-cell reconstitution after alpha-beta-depleted transplantation in children (dated by TCRdb to the mid-2010s). Receptors were amplified or captured by PCR. The sequencer listed for this sample is Illumina HiSeq 2500. TCR libraries were prepared with molecular barcoding, using unique molecular identifiers to normalize TCRbeta repertoire quantification. TCRdb trimmed the raw reads at Q25, called clones with MiXCR and kept productive beta chains. Records with the same CDR3 protein are collapsed into one entry carrying the most frequent genes and DNA. In all, the sample holds 500,000 to 600,000 distinct CDR3 sequences, and less than 35% of those were seen once. Of the sample, 2% to 2.5% is held by the ten largest clones. Sequencing was performed on PBMCs from the stem cell graft donor, taken from the stem cell graft. The origin of the receptors is a human donor who donated a stem cell graft to a child with aplastic anemia.

This chain joins TRBV20-1 and TRBJ1-2; 10 bases are shared with TRBD1. CDR1 is DFQATT and CDR2 is SNEGSKA in the germline V gene (reference sequence). After removal of 6 bases from V and 6 bases from J, the junction contained 7 bases not matched to a gene. This CDR3 is built from 13 residues. The CDR3 sequence: CSAQTGGKNGYTF. The CDR3 nucleotides read TGCAGTGCGCAGACAGGGGGCAAGAATGGCTACACCTTC.

This clonotype was counted between two and nine times. V and J are TRBV6-5 and TRBJ2-5, with D unresolved. Trimming shortened V by 4 bases and J by 2 bases, and 8 bases separated the two germline ends. CDR1 MNHEY and CDR2 SVGAGI come from the germline V gene. This CDR3 region has 13 residues. CDR3 loop: CASSWTDQETQYF. Here the CDR3 DNA reads TGTGCCAGCAGTTGGACGGATCAAGAGACCCAGTACTTC.

V and J are TRBV23-1 and TRBJ2-7; no definite D call. TRBV23-1 is recorded as an ORF, its role being uncertain. V dropped 0 bases and J dropped 7 bases, with 13 bases sitting between them. The CDR3 length is 14 residues. CDR3 in DNA: TGCGCCAGCAGTCAATCCCAAACCTTTAGGGAGCAGTACTTC. As protein: CASSQSQTFREQYF.

The chain carries TRBV20-1 and TRBJ1-4; D not resolved. Trimming pared 4 bases from V and 10 bases from J, leaving 13 bases between. Germline assignment: CDR1 DFQATT and CDR2 SNEGSKA (reference sequence). This CDR3 contains 12 residues. In nucleotides, the CDR3 is TGCAGTGCTACACATTATCACGGAAAACTGTTTTTT. It specifies CSATHYHGKLFF.

This chain connects TRBV11-2 to TRBJ1-5; D may be TRBD1 (6 bases). The V and J ends lost 1 base and 7 bases respectively, with 11 bases between them. Germline-derived CDR1 and CDR2 are SGHAT and FQNNGV. The CDR3 is 14 residues long. The CDR3 DNA follows: TGTGCCAGCAGCTTAGGTGGGGGGCACCAGCCCCAGCATTTT. This encodes CASSLGGGHQPQHF.

V gene TRBV15 combines with J gene TRBJ1-5; 11 bases match TRBD1. Germline CDR1 reads LNHNV; CDR2 reads YYDKDF (reference sequence). V was clipped by 2 bases and J by 5 bases; unmatched bases: 14. The CDR3 loop spans 19 amino acids. CDR3 protein: CATSRPDWTGGEEDQPQHF. CDR3 DNA sequence: TGTGCCACCAGCAGACCAGATTGGACAGGGGGCGAGGAGGATCAGCCCCAGCATTTT.

The chain recombines TRBV29-1 with TRBJ2-2; maybe TRBD1 (5 bases). The germline gives CDR1 SQVTM, CDR2 ANQGSEA. Trimming left V 4 bases short and J 3 bases short, with 12 bases between. The CDR3 totals 14 residues. CDR3 sequence: CSVGTDSDTGELFF. In DNA form, the CDR3 reads TGCAGCGTTGGAACTGACAGCGACACCGGGGAGCTGTTTTTT.

J is TRBJ1-4 and V is TRBV29-1; no clear D gene. Germline assignment: CDR1 SQVTM and CDR2 ANQGSEA. This CDR3 has 13 residues. V was clipped by 5 bases and J by 8 bases, with 15 bases between them. The CDR3 coding sequence is TGCAGCGTTACGGCTTCCGGGAACGAAAAACTGTTTTTT. This sequence encodes CSVTASGNEKLFF.

The sample holds a few counts of this clonotype. The V call is TRBV4-2, the J call TRBJ2-2; 8 positions match TRBD2. This CDR3 has 17 residues. Germline CDR1 is LGHNA and CDR2 is YNFKEQ. The V gene end was trimmed by 1 base and the J gene end by 0 bases; junction bases not matched to a gene: 4. CDR3 bases: TGTGCCAGCAGCCAAGGTAATAGCGGGGCGAACACCGGGGAGCTGTTTTTT. Translating gives CASSQGNSGANTGELFF.

This sequence joins TRBV6-1 and TRBJ2-1; the match to TRBD1 covers 11 bases. Germline V gene data show CDR1 as MNHNS and CDR2 as SASEGT. V shed 6 bases, J shed 8 bases, and the junction held 9 bases outside the gene matches. This CDR3 spans 15 amino acids. Here the CDR3 DNA reads TGTGCCAGCAGCCCCTGGACAGGGGGCCGCGATGAGCAGTTCTTC. Translation gives CASSPWTGGRDEQFF.

The chain recombines TRBV14 with TRBJ2-1; no clear D. Deletions cut 0 bases from V and 6 bases from J, with 6 bases between. In germline, CDR1 is SGHDN, CDR2 FVKESK. This CDR3 has 13 amino acids. CDR3 residues: CASSQDVSNEQFF. As DNA, the CDR3 is TGTGCCAGCAGCCAAGACGTGAGCAATGAGCAGTTCTTC.

This rearrangement joins TRBV18 to TRBJ2-7, with 12 bases identical to TRBD2. The J call may be faulty, since TRBJ2-5 better matches the DNA end. From germline, CDR1 is KGHSH and CDR2 LQKENI. This CDR3 region has 16 residues. The CDR3, as DNA: TGTGCCAGCTCAGCCCGACTAGCGGGAGCGGAGGAGACCCAGTACTTC. This codes for CASSARLAGAEETQYF.

As regards this clonotype: At one boundary the junction diverges from the germline segment, which might be a read error. The rearrangement links TRBV4-2 to TRBJ2-7; 7 bases map to TRBD1. The CDR3 is made up of 15 amino acids. The germline V gene encodes CDR1 LGHNA and CDR2 YNFKEQ. CDR3 amino acids: CASSLQGSQGLEHYF. The CDR3 coding sequence is TGTGCCAGCAGCCTACAGGGGTCCCAGGGCCTCGAGCACTACTTC.

There are a few counts of this clonotype. The chain employs TRBV25-1 and TRBJ2-2; tentatively, D is TRBD2 (5 bases). Between the trimmed V and J ends, which lost 10 bases and 4 bases, there was a span of 19 bases. The CDR3 is 15 amino acids. Germline-derived CDR1 and CDR2 are MGHDK and SYGVNS. The CDR3 nucleotides read TGTGCCACATCTGTTTTGGCTGGAGGCACCGGGGAGCTGTTTTTT. Protein sequence: CATSVLAGGTGELFF.

V gene TRBV18 combines with J gene TRBJ2-3; possibly TRBD1 for D (5 bases). CDR1 KGHSH and CDR2 LQKENI come from the germline V gene. The CDR3 runs 15 residues. The V end lost 2 bases, the J end lost 5 bases, and 14 bases lay between the germline ends. The CDR3 spells CASSPLGHGKDTQYF. CDR3 DNA sequence: TGTGCCAGCTCACCATTGGGGCATGGCAAAGATACGCAGTATTTT.

DNA for the CDR3: TGTGCCACCAGCACACGAGATCGGGATTTAGCTTTCTTT. Translating gives CATSTRDRDLAFF. The chain employs TRBV15 and TRBJ1-1; D gene ambiguous. Germline V CDR1 and CDR2: LNHNV, YYDKDF (reference sequence). This CDR3 contains 13 residues. Trimming stripped 4 bases from V and 10 bases from J, with 16 bases between.

This clonotype was observed a handful of times. The chain recombines TRBV7-3 with TRBJ2-1, with D hard to call. Trimming took off 2 bases at V and 1 base at J, with 12 bases between the two ends. The V gene's germline CDR1 is SGHTA and CDR2 FQGTGA. This CDR3 region has 16 residues. CDR3 amino acids: CASSLSWARSYNEQFF. CDR3 coding DNA: TGTGCCAGCAGCTTATCGTGGGCCAGGTCCTACAATGAGCAGTTCTTC.

The chain has TRBV7-9 and TRBJ2-1; tentative D call: TRBD2 (6 bases). There are 17 residues in the CDR3. V was cut by 5 bases and J by 3 bases, with 20 bases left in between. CDR1 SEHNR and CDR2 FQNEAQ come from the germline V gene (reference sequence). The CDR3 loop reads CASSLLAGSGNYNEQFF. The CDR3 DNA reads as TGTGCCAGCAGCCTACTGGCTGGTAGCGGAAACTACAATGAGCAGTTCTTC.

The chain joins TRBV12-3 or TRBV12-4 to TRBJ1-1; D is undetermined. V lost 3 bases and J 7 bases, leaving 12 bases between the germline ends. CDR3 length equals 13 residues. CDR3 sequence reads: CASSFGERIEAFF. CDR3 nucleotides: TGTGCCAGCAGTTTCGGGGAGAGGATTGAAGCTTTCTTT.

The V call is TRBV7-2, the J call TRBJ2-1, with TRBD2 matching over 13 bases. The germline gives CDR1 SGHTA, CDR2 FQGNSA. J gave up 3 bases and V 0 bases, and 5 bases lay outside the gene matches. The CDR3 is 18 residues long. The CDR3 spells CASSLARGLAGIYNEQFF. The CDR3 bases are TGTGCCAGCAGCTTAGCCAGGGGACTAGCGGGAATCTACAATGAGCAGTTCTTC.